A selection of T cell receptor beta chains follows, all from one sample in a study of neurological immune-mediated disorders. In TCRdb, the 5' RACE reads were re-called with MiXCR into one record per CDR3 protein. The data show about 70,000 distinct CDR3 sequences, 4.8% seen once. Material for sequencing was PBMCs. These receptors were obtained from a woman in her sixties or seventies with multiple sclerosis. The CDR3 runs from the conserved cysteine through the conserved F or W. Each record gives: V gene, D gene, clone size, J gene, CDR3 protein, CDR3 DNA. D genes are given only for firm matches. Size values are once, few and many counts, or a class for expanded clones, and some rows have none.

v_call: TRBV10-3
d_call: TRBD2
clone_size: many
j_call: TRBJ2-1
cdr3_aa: CAISGTRDEQFF
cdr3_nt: TGTGCCATCAGTGGGACTAGAGATGAGCAGTTCTTC

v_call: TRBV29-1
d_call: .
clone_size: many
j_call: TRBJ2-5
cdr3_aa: CSVRKGTQETQYF
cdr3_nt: TGCAGCGTTCGGAAGGGTACCCAAGAGACCCAGTACTTC

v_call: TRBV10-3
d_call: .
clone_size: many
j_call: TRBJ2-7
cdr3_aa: CAISESMGGSYEQYF
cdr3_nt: TGTGCCATCAGTGAGTCGATGGGTGGCTCCTACGAGCAGTACTTC

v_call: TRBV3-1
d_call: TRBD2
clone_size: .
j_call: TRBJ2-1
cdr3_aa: CASSQDWGAGGHYYNEQFF
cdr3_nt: TGTGCCAGCAGCCAAGATTGGGGCGCGGGAGGACACTACTACAATGAGCAGTTCTTC

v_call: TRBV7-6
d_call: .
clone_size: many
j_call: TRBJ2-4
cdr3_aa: CASSLTSLAKNIQYF
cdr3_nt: TGTGCCAGCAGCTTAACCTCCCTAGCCAAAAACATTCAGTACTTC

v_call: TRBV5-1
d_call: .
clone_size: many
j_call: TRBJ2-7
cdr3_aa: CASSTNYEQYF
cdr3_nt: TGCGCCAGCAGCACAAACTACGAGCAGTACTTC

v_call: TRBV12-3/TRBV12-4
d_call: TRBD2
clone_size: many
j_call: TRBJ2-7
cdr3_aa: CASSLSAGSIGYEQYF
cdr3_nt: TGTGCCAGCAGTTTATCAGCGGGGAGTATAGGCTACGAGCAGTACTTC

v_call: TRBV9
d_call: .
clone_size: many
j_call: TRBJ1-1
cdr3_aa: CASSVTRGSEAFF
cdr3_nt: TGTGCCAGCAGCGTAACCAGGGGCAGTGAAGCTTTCTTT

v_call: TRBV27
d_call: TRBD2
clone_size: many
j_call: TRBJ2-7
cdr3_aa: CASSFQRGPAYEQYF
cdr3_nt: TGTGCCAGCAGTTTCCAGCGGGGGCCGGCCTACGAGCAGTACTTC

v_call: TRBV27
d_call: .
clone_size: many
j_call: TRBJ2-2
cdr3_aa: CASSSSDSGELFF
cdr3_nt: TGTGCCAGCAGCTCATCTGATTCCGGGGAGCTGTTTTTT

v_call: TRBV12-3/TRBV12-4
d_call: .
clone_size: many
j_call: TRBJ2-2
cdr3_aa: CASRYTGELFF
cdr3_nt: TGTGCCAGCAGATACACCGGGGAGCTGTTTTTT

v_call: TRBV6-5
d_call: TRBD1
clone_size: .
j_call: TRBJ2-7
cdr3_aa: CASTRTGEGGEQYF
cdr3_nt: TGTGCCAGCACCCGGACAGGGGAAGGCGGGGAGCAGTACTTC

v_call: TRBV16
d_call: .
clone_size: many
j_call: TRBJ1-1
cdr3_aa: CASSQHTEAFF
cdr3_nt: TGTGCCAGCAGCCAACACACTGAAGCTTTCTTT

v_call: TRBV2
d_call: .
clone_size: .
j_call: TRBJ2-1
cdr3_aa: CASSEGVSGPYNEQFF
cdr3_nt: TGTGCCAGCAGTGAAGGCGTTAGCGGCCCCTACAATGAGCAGTTCTTC

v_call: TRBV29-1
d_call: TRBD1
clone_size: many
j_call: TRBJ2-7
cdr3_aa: CSGRTGGDEQYF
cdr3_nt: TGCAGCGGTCGGACAGGGGGCGACGAGCAGTACTTC

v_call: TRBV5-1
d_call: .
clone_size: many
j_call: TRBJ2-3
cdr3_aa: CASTFYLSTDTQYF
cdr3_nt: TGCGCCAGCACCTTCTATCTTAGCACAGATACGCAGTATTTT

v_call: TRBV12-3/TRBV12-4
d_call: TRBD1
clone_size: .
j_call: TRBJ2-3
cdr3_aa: CASSFEIGGQGRKDTQYF
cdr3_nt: TGTGCCAGCAGTTTTGAGATAGGAGGACAGGGGAGAAAGGATACGCAGTATTTT

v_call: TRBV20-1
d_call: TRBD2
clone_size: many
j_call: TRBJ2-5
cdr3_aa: CSAKGGRAEETQYF
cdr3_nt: TGCAGTGCAAAGGGCGGGAGGGCGGAGGAGACCCAGTACTTC

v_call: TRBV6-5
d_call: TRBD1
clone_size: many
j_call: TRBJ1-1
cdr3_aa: CASINRGMNTEAFF
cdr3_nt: TGTGCCAGCATCAACAGGGGGATGAACACTGAAGCTTTCTTT

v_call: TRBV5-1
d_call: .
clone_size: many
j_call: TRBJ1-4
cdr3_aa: CASSFGPPAGEKLFF
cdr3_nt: TGCGCCAGCAGCTTCGGACCCCCGGCGGGTGAAAAACTGTTTTTT

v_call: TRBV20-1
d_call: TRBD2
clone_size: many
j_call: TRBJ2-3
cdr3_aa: CSARDAGVGTDTQYF
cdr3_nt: TGCAGTGCTAGGGATGCGGGAGTAGGCACAGATACGCAGTATTTT

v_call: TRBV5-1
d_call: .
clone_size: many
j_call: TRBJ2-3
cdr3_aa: CASSLGQGIRADTQYF
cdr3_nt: TGCGCCAGCAGCTTGGGGCAGGGTATTAGGGCAGATACGCAGTATTTT

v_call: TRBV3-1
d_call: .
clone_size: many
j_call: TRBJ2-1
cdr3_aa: CASSQVEDYNEQFF
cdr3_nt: TGTGCCAGCAGCCAAGTTGAGGATTACAATGAGCAGTTCTTC

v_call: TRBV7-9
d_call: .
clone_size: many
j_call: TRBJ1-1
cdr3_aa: CASSLVDRLEAFF
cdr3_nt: TGTGCCAGCAGCTTAGTGGACAGACTTGAAGCTTTCTTT

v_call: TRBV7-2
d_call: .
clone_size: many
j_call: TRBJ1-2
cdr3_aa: CASSLGGTPVGGYTF
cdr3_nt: TGTGCCAGCAGCTTAGGTGGGACACCCGTGGGGGGCTACACCTTC

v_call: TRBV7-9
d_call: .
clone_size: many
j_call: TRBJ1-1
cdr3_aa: CASTHQEAFF
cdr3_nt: TGTGCCAGCACCCATCAAGAAGCTTTCTTT

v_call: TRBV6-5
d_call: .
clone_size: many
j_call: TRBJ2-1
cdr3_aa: CASSYWGNEQFF
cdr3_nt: TGTGCCAGCAGTTACTGGGGCAATGAGCAGTTCTTC

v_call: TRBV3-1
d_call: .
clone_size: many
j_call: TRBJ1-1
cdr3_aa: CASSQGAVTEAFF
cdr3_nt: TGTGCCAGCAGCCAAGGGGCGGTCACTGAAGCTTTCTTT

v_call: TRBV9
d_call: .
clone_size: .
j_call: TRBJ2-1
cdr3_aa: CASSVSAMSYNEQFF
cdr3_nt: TGTGCCAGCAGCGTTAGCGCTATGTCCTACAATGAGCAGTTCTTC

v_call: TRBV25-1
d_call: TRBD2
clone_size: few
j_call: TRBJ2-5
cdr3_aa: CASSEGLTKETQYF
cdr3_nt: TGTGCCAGCAGTGAGGGACTAACTAAAGAGACCCAGTACTTC

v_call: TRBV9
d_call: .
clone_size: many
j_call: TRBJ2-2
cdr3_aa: CASRVDVTNTGELFF
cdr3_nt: TGTGCCAGCAGGGTGGACGTGACGAACACCGGGGAGCTGTTTTTT

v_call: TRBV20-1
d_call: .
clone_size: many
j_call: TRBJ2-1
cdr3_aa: CSAKGIAALSNEQFF
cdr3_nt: TGCAGTGCTAAAGGTATAGCGGCACTGAGCAATGAGCAGTTCTTC

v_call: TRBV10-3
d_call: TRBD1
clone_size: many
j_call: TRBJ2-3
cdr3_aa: CAISVDRGKDTQYF
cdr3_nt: TGTGCCATCAGTGTGGACAGGGGAAAAGATACGCAGTATTTT

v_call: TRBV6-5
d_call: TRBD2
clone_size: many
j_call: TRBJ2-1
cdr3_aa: CASSSRSLGAGAGGSYNEQFF
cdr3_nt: TGTGCCAGCAGCTCTCGCAGTTTGGGGGCAGGGGCGGGAGGTTCCTACAATGAGCAGTTCTTC

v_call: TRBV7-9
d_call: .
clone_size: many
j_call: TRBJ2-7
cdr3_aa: CASRYHQGPWDEQYF
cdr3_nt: TGTGCCAGCAGGTACCACCAGGGACCCTGGGACGAGCAGTACTTC

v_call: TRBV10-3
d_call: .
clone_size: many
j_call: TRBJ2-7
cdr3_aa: CAISEWGVEQYF
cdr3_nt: TGTGCCATCAGTGAGTGGGGCGTCGAGCAGTACTTC

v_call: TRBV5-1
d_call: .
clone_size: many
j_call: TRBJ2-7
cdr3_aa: CASSLVRTESHEQYF
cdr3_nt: TGCGCCAGCAGCTTGGTTAGGACGGAGTCCCACGAGCAGTACTTC

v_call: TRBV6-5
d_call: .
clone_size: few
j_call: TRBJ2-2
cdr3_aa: CASSFDRERTGELFF
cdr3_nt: TGTGCCAGCAGTTTTGACAGAGAACGCACCGGGGAGCTGTTTTTT

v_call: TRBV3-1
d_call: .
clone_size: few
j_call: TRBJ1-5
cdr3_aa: CASSQVGAQPQHF
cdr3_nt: TGTGCCAGCAGCCAAGTGGGGGCCCAGCCCCAGCATTTT

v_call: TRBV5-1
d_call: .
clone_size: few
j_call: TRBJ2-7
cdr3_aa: CASSPSSGLDEQYF
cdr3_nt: TGCGCCAGCAGCCCGTCTTCAGGGTTAGACGAGCAGTACTTC

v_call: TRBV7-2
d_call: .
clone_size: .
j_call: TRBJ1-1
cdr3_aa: CASSSYGYRGSTAAFF
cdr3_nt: TGTGCCAGCAGCTCCTATGGGTATAGGGGGAGCACTGCAGCTTTCTTT

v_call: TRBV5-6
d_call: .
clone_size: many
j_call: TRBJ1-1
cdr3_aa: CASSSTRDTEAFF
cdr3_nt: TGTGCCAGCAGCTCAACGAGGGACACTGAAGCTTTCTTT

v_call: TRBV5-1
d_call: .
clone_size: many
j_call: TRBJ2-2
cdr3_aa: CASRPISANTGELFF
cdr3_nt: TGCGCCAGCAGACCCATATCGGCCAACACCGGGGAGCTGTTTTTT

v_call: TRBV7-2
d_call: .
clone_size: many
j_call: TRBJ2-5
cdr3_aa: CASSLGGTQYF
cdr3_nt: TGTGCCAGCAGCTTAGGGGGGACCCAGTACTTC

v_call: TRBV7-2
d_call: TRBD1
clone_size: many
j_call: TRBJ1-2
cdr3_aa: CASSLEQGASGYTF
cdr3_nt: TGTGCCAGCAGCTTAGAACAGGGGGCTTCTGGCTACACCTTC

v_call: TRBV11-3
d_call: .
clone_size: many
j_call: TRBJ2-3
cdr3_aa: CASSFGAGTDTQYF
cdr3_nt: TGTGCCAGCAGCTTCGGGGCGGGCACAGATACGCAGTATTTT

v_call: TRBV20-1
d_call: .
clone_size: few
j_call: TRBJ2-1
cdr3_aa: CSARSGSRGVAFF
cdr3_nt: TGCAGTGCTAGAAGCGGAAGTCGAGGGGTGGCGTTCTTC

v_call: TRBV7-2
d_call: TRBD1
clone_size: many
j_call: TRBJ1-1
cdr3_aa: CASQQGLLRSLDGFF
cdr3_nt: TGTGCCAGCCAACAGGGGTTGCTCCGGAGCCTAGATGGTTTCTTT

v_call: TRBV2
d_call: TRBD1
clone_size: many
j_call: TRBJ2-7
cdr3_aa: CASSGKGQGASYEQYF
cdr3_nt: TGTGCCAGCAGTGGGAAAGGACAGGGGGCTTCCTACGAGCAGTACTTC

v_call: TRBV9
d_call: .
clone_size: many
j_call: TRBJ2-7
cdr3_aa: CASSPQMGREQYF
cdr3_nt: TGTGCCAGCAGCCCACAGATGGGGAGAGAGCAGTACTTC

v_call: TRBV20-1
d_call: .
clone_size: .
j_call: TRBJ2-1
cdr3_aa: CSARDGGFSYNEQFF
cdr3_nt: TGCAGTGCTAGAGATGGAGGGTTTTCCTACAATGAGCAGTTCTTC

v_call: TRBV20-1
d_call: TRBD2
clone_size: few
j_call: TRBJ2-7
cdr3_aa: CSARDLWGRVSEQYF
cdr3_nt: TGCAGTGCTAGAGATCTGTGGGGGAGGGTCTCCGAGCAGTACTTC